The present T cell receptor (beta chain) was sequenced within a study of blood T cell repertoires in COVID-19. Study in general: Acute-phase and convalescent COVID-19 samples originated in the United States, Italy and Spain.

Germline CDR1 and CDR2: MNHNY and SVGAGI (reference sequence). The CDR3 sequence is 16 residues long. V lost 0 bases, J lost 2 bases, and 11 bases lay in between. Sequenced by immunoSEQ multiplex PCR; TCRdb stores in-frame clones only, minus some. The repertoire has approximately 290,000 clones, approximately 84% of them found once; the top ten carry roughly 14%. The receptor was derived from a person aged 65-85 years with COVID-19, enrolled during active disease. The chain is built from TRBV6-6 and TRBJ1-3; tentatively, D is TRBD1 (6 bases). The specimen sequenced was peripheral blood. The CDR3 sequence: CASSYSQAGAGNTIYF. CDR3 in DNA: TGTGCCAGCAGTTACTCTCAGGCAGGGGCTGGAAACACCATATATTTT.